This T cell receptor (beta chain) was captured by sequencing in a study of T and B cells in COVID-19 patients. TRB rearrangements were amplified by multiplex PCR with BIOMED2 TRB-A/B primers. In TCRdb, the multiplex PCR reads were re-called with MiXCR into one record per CDR3 protein. The sample shows approximately 6,400 distinct CDR3 sequences, approximately 25% of them seen only once. The CDR3 runs to 15 residues. V lost 0 bases and J lost 5, with 11 bases in between. The V gene's germline CDR1 is LGHNA and CDR2 YSLEER. From blood, roughly 220-550 ng of genomic DNA served as TRB template. V and J are TRBV4-3 and TRBJ1-5; D is possibly TRBD1 (6 bases). Sequenced material: blood. This clonotype originated in a human donor with active COVID-19. In DNA form, the CDR3 reads TGCGCCAGCAGCCAAGAAACAGGGTACTATCAGCCCCAGCATTTT. Translation gives CASSQETGYYQPQHF.